The clone carrying this T cell receptor (beta chain) has a handful of counts. The data belong to a study of blood T cell repertoires in COVID-19. Whole-study context: Both acute and convalescent COVID-19 samples were obtained from the United States, Italy and Spain. PBMCs, B-cell-depleted T cells, or T cells provided the cDNA or gDNA that made up the material.

The CDR3 runs to 15 residues. V lost 9 bases to trimming and J lost 1 base; unmatched junction nucleotides: 9. From germline, CDR1 is MNHNY and CDR2 SVGAGI (reference sequence). In the original processing: Counts of nucleated cells, estimated from reference gene primer amplification, were obtained. The protocol was immunoSEQ multiplex PCR, while the TCRdb copy is restricted to in-frame clones and leaves out a portion. That table is the source of V, J and clone size, and D and trimming were worked out from the DNA. The sample contains 45,000 to 60,000 clones, 86% of which appear only once. V usage is TRBV6-6 and J usage is TRBJ1-5, with 7 nucleotides matching TRBD1. The origin of this receptor is a man between 60 and 75 years old with acute or convalescent COVID-19. The sequenced sample consisted of peripheral blood. CDR3 in DNA: TGTGCCAGTGCGGACAGGTTGATCAGCAATCAGCCCCAGCATTTT. Protein sequence: CASADRLISNQPQHF.